Listed below are T cell receptor beta chains from one sample, sequenced in a study of blood T cell repertoires in COVID-19. The assay was immunoSEQ multiplex PCR, and TCRdb's table has in-frame clones only and misses some. This sample has approximately 170,000 clones; roughly 80% occur once, and the top ten carry about 2.7%. The source material was peripheral blood. These receptors originate from a human donor with acute or convalescent COVID-19. The donor label of this sample is uncertain. Both conserved end residues are part of each CDR3. A D gene is named only where the DNA matches it firmly. For some rows the clone size is stated as once, few or many, or as a class when expanded; others skip it.

abundance,j_gene,d_gene,len,v_gene,CDR3aa,CDR3nt
-,TRBJ2-1,TRBD2,17,TRBV7-2,CASRRARILAGDGEQFF,TGTGCCAGCAGGAGAGCCCGTATACTAGCGGGAGATGGTGAGCAGTTCTTC
-,TRBJ1-1,-,13,TRBV10-3,CAISYGENTEAFF,TGTGCCATCAGCTACGGGGAGAACACTGAAGCTTTCTTT
-,TRBJ1-6,-,14,TRBV7-9,CASSLAGALSPLHF,TGTGCCAGCAGCTTAGCGGGGGCCTTGTCACCCCTCCACTTT
-,TRBJ2-1,-,11,TRBV12-1,CASSLHNTGFF,TGTGCCAGCAGCCTACACAATACGGGGTTCTTC
-,TRBJ1-5,TRBD1,16,TRBV19,CASSIVGQGNNQPQHF,TGTGCCAGTAGTATAGTGGGACAGGGTAACAATCAGCCCCAGCATTTT
once,TRBJ1-3,-,12,TRBV30,CGTANSGNTIYF,TGTGGAACAGCCAACTCTGGAAACACCATATATTTT
-,TRBJ1-1,-,12,TRBV11-2,CASSFGAAEAFF,TGTGCCAGCAGCTTCGGCGCGGCTGAAGCTTTCTTT
-,TRBJ1-2,-,16,TRBV11-2,CASSSGSTGGAYGYTF,TGTGCCAGCAGCTCCGGATCAACTGGAGGGGCCTATGGCTACACCTTC
many,TRBJ1-2,TRBD1,15,TRBV6-6,CASSYSDRPLYGYTF,TGTGCCAGCAGTTACTCGGACAGGCCCTTGTATGGCTACACCTTC
-,TRBJ1-1,-,14,TRBV28,CASSSPKGGLEAFF,TGTGCCAGCAGTTCCCCTAAGGGAGGGCTTGAAGCTTTCTTT
-,TRBJ2-7,TRBD1,15,TRBV28,CASSDQGDRPYEQYF,TGTGCCAGCAGCGATCAGGGGGACCGACCCTACGAGCAGTACTTC
-,TRBJ1-2,TRBD1,15,TRBV6-4,CASSDSEGASHGYTF,TGTGCCAGCAGTGACTCGGAGGGGGCGAGCCATGGCTACACCTTC
-,TRBJ2-5,TRBD2,15,TRBV5-1,CASSLAGGPGETQYF,TGCGCCAGCAGCTTAGCGGGAGGGCCGGGAGAGACCCAGTACTTC
-,TRBJ2-2,-,17,TRBV24-1,CATSDTSGTLNTGELFF,TGTGCCACCAGTGATACCTCCGGGACTCTGAACACCGGGGAGCTGTTTTTT
-,TRBJ1-5,TRBD1,13,TRBV29-1,CSAAGGSNQPQHF,TGCAGCGCCGCAGGGGGAAGCAATCAGCCCCAGCATTTT
-,TRBJ1-2,-,15,TRBV6-1,CASSEASQGRNGYTF,TGTGCCAGCAGTGAAGCGTCGCAGGGCCGGAACGGCTACACCTTC
-,TRBJ2-3,TRBD2,16,TRBV5-1,CASSFAASGGADTQYF,TGCGCCAGCAGCTTTGCGGCTAGCGGGGGAGCAGATACGCAGTATTTT
-,TRBJ2-7,TRBD1,15,TRBV28,CASSLPGTGGYEQYF,TGTGCCAGCAGTTTGCCCGGGACAGGGGGCTACGAGCAGTACTTC
-,TRBJ2-7,-,15,TRBV3-1/TRBV3-2,CASSQDFNSLNEQYF,TGTGCCAGCAGCCAAGATTTTAACAGTTTGAACGAGCAGTACTTC
once,TRBJ2-1,TRBD1,15,TRBV6-5,CASRRQGFSYNEQFF,TGTGCCAGCAGGCGACAGGGGTTCTCCTACAATGAGCAGTTCTTC
-,TRBJ2-1,TRBD1,13,TRBV19,CASSRDRGDEQFF,TGTGCCAGTAGTAGAGACAGGGGCGATGAGCAGTTCTTC
-,TRBJ1-1,-,13,TRBV5-1,CASSPTGNTEAFF,TGCGCCAGCAGCCCTACGGGGAACACTGAAGCTTTCTTT
-,TRBJ2-4,-,18,TRBV15,CATSRNNLGPTAKNIQYF,TGTGCCACCAGCAGAAACAACCTAGGTCCGACTGCCAAAAACATTCAGTACTTC
-,TRBJ1-4,TRBD1,15,TRBV5-1,CASSLDTGGVKKLFF,TGCGCCAGCAGCTTAGATACAGGGGGGGTCAAAAAACTGTTTTTT
once,TRBJ1-5,-,13,TRBV19,CASSGGVPQPQHF,TGTGCCAGTAGCGGCGGCGTTCCACAGCCCCAGCATTTT
-,TRBJ2-1,TRBD1,16,TRBV7-2,CASSRARTGGGNEQFF,TGTGCCAGCAGCCGCGCACGGACAGGGGGCGGGAATGAGCAGTTCTTC
-,TRBJ2-3,-,16,TRBV6-6,CASSPGDDASTDTQYF,TGTGCCAGCAGCCCCGGAGACGATGCAAGCACAGATACGCAGTATTTT
-,TRBJ2-3,TRBD2,17,TRBV7-3,CASSLIASGGSADTQYF,TGTGCCAGCAGCTTAATTGCTAGCGGGGGGTCCGCAGATACGCAGTATTTT
-,TRBJ1-6,-,14,TRBV18,CASSPGQMNSPLHF,TGTGCCAGCTCACCAGGGCAGATGAATTCACCCCTCCACTTT
-,TRBJ2-7,-,13,TRBV5-1,CASALTGFGEQYF,TGCGCCAGCGCACTAACAGGGTTCGGCGAGCAGTACTTC
-,TRBJ1-4,-,15,TRBV5-6,CASSLEAGIYEKLFF,TGTGCCAGCAGCTTGGAGGCAGGGATATACGAAAAACTGTTTTTT
-,TRBJ1-1,TRBD1,16,TRBV3-1/TRBV3-2,CASSPLRSGGGPEAFF,TGTGCCAGCAGCCCCCTGAGGTCAGGGGGTGGCCCTGAAGCTTTCTTT
-,TRBJ1-3,-,14,TRBV6-6,CASLRGATGNTIYF,TGTGCCAGCCTCCGGGGGGCGACCGGAAACACCATATATTTT
once,TRBJ1-4,TRBD1,17,TRBV7-4,CASSSRTGYGTNEKLFF,TGTGCCAGCAGCTCCCGGACAGGGTATGGCACTAATGAAAAACTGTTTTTT
-,TRBJ2-2,TRBD1,15,TRBV5-1,CASSSGQVDTGELFF,TGCGCCAGCAGCTCGGGACAGGTGGACACCGGGGAGCTGTTTTTT